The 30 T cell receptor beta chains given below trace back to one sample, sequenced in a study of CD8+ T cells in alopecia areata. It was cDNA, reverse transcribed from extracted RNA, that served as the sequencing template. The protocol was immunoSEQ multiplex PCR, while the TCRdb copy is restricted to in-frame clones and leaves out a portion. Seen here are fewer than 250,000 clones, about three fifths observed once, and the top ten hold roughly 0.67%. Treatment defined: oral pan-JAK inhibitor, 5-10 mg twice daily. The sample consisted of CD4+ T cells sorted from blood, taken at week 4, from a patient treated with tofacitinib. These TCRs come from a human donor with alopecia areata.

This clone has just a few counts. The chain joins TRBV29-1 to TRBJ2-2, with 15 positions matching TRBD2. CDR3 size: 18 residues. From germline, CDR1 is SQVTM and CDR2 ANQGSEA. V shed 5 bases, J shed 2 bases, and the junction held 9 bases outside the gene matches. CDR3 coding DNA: TGCAGCGTTCCCCTCCGGACTAGCGGGAGGGGAAACACCGGGGAGCTGTTTTTT. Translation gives CSVPLRTSGRGNTGELFF.

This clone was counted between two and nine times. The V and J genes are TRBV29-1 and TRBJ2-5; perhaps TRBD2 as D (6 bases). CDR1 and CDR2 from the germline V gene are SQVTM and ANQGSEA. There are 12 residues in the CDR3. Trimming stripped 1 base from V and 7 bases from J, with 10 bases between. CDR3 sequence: CSVEVEGPTQYF. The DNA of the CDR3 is TGCAGCGTTGAAGTGGAGGGGCCGACCCAGTACTTC. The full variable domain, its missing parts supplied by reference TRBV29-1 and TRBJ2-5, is SAVISQKPSRDICQRGTSLTIQCQVDSQVTMMFWYRQQPGQSLTLIATANQGSEATYESGFVIDKFPISRPNLTFSTLTVSNMSPEDSSIYLCSVEVEGPTQYFGPGTRLLVL.

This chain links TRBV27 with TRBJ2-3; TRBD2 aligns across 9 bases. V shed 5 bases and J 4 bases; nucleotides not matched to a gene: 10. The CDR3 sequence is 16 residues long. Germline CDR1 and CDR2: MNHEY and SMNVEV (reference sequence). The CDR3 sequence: CASSEGLAKGPDTQYF. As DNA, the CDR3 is TGTGCCAGCAGTGAAGGACTAGCGAAGGGGCCAGATACGCAGTATTTT.

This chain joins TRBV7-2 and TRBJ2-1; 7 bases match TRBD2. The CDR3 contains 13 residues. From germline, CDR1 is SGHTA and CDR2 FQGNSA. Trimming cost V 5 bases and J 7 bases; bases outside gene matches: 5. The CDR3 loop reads CASSATSWNEQFF. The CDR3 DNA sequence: TGTGCCAGCAGCGCGACTAGCTGGAATGAGCAGTTCTTC.

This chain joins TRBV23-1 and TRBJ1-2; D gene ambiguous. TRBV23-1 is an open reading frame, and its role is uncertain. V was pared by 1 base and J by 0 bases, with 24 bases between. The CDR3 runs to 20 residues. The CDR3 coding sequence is TGCGCCAGCAGTCAATACATTTCAAAGGACGTCCGGGCAGCTAACTATGGCTACACCTTC. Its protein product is CASSQYISKDVRAANYGYTF.

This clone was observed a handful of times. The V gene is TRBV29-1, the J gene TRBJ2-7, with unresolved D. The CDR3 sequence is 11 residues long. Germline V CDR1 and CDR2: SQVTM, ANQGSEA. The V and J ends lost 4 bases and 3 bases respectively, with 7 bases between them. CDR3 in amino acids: CSVVGSYEQYF. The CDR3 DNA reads TGCAGCGTTGTGGGAAGCTACGAGCAGTACTTC.

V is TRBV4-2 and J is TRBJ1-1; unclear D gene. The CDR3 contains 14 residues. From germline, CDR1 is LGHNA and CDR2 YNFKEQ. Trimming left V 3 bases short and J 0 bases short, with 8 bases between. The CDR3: CASSQDLMNTEAFF. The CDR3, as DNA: TGTGCCAGCAGCCAGGACCTAATGAACACTGAAGCTTTCTTT.

This chain's CDR3 is CASSLTGLAALGDTQYF. In nucleotides, the CDR3 is TGCGCCAGCAGCTTGACCGGACTAGCGGCATTGGGCGATACGCAGTATTTT. The rearrangement uses TRBV5-1 and TRBJ2-3; 10 nucleotides align to TRBD2. The ends lost 1 base at V and 6 bases at J; junction bases unmatched: 11. The CDR3 totals 17 residues. Looked up from germline, CDR1 is SGHRS and CDR2 is YFSETQ. The variable domain in full, with the rest retrieved from reference TRBV5-1 and TRBJ2-3, is KAGVTQTPRYLIKTRGQQVTLSCSPISGHRSVSWYQQTPGQGLQFLFEYFSETQRNKGNFPGRFSGRQFSNSRSEMNVSTLELGDSALYLCASSLTGLAALGDTQYFGPGTRLTVL.

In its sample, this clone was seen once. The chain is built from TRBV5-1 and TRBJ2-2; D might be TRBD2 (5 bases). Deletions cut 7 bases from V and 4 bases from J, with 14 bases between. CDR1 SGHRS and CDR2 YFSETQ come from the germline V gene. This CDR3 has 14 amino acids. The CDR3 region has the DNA TGCGCCAGCGCGGGTGGAGAACCCACCGGGGAGCTGTTTTTT. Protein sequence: CASAGGEPTGELFF. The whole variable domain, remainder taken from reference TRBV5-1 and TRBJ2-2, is KAGVTQTPRYLIKTRGQQVTLSCSPISGHRSVSWYQQTPGQGLQFLFEYFSETQRNKGNFPGRFSGRQFSNSRSEMNVSTLELGDSALYLCASAGGEPTGELFFGEGSRLTVL.

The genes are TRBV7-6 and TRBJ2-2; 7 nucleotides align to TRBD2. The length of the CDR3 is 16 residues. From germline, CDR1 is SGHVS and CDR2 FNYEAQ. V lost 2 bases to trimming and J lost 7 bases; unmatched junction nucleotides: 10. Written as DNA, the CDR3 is TGTGCCAGCAGCTTAAACCGGGACTATCAGATCGGGGAGCTGTTTTTT. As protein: CASSLNRDYQIGELFF.

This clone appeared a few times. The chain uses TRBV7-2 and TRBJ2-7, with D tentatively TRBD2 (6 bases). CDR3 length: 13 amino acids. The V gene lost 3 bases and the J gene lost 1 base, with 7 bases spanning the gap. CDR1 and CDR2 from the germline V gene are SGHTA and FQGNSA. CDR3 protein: CASSFGGSYEQYF. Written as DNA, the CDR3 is TGTGCCAGCAGCTTCGGGGGATCCTACGAGCAGTACTTC.

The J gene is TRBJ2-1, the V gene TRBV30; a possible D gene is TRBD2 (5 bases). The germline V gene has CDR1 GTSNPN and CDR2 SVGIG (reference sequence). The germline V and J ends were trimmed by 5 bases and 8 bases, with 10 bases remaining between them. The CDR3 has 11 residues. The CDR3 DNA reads TGTGCCTGGGGTCGGGGAGATGAGCAGTTCTTC. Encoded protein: CAWGRGDEQFF.

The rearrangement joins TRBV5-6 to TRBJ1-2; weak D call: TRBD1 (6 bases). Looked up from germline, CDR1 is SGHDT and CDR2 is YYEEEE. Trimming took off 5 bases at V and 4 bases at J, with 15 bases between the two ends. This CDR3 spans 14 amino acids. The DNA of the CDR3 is TGTGCCAGCAGTCGACAGGCCCGTCTCTATGGCTACACCTTC. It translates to CASSRQARLYGYTF.

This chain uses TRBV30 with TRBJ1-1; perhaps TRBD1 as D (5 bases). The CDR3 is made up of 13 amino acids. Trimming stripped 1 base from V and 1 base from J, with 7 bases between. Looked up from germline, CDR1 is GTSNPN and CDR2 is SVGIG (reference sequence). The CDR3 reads CAWSADRNTEAFF. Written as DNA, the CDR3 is TGTGCCTGGAGTGCCGACAGGAACACTGAAGCTTTCTTT.

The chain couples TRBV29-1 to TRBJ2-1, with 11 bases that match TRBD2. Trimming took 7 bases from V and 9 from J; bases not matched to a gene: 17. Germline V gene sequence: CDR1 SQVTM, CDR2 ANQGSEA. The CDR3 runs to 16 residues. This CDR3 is CSAFSLSGRARGEQFF. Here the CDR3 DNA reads TGCAGCGCTTTCTCGCTTAGCGGGAGGGCCAGGGGTGAGCAGTTCTTC.

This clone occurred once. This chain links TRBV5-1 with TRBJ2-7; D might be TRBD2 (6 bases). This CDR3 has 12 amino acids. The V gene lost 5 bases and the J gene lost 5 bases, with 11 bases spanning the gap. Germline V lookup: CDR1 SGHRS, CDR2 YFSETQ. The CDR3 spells CASSPQRDEQYF. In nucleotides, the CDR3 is TGCGCCAGCAGTCCCCAGCGGGACGAGCAGTACTTC.

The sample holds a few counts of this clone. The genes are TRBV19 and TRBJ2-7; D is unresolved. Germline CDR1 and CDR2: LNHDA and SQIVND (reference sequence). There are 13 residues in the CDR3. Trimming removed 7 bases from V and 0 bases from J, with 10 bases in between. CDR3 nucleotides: TGTGCCAGTACCCCAGGAGACTCCTACGAGCAGTACTTC. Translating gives CASTPGDSYEQYF.

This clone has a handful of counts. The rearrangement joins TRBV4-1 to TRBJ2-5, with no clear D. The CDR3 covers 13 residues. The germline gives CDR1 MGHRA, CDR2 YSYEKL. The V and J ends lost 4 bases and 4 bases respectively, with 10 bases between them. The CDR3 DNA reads TGCGCCAGCAGCCTCGGTGATAGAGAGACCCAGTACTTC. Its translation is CASSLGDRETQYF.

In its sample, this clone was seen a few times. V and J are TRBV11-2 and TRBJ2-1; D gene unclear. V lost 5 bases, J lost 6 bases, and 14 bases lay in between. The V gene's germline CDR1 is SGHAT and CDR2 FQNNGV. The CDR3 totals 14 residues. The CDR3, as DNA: TGTGCCAGCAGCCTCACCGACCTTGGCAATGAGCAGTTCTTC. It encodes CASSLTDLGNEQFF.

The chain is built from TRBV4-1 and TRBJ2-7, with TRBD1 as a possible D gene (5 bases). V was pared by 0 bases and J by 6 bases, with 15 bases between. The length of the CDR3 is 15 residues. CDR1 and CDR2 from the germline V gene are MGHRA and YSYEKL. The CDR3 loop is CASSQDRAGRGEQYF. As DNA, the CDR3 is TGCGCCAGCAGCCAAGATAGGGCAGGGCGAGGCGAGCAGTACTTC.

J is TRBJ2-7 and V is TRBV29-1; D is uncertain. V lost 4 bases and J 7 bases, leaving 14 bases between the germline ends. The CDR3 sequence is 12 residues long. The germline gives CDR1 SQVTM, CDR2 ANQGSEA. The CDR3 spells CSVGFLREEQYF. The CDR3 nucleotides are TGCAGCGTTGGATTTCTGCGTGAGGAGCAGTACTTC.

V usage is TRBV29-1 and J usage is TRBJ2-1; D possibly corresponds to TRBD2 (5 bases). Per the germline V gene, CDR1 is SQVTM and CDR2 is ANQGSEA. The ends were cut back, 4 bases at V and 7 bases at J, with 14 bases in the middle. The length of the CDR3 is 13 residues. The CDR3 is CSVGRGTVNEQFF. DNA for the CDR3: TGCAGCGTTGGCCGGGGAACGGTTAATGAGCAGTTCTTC.

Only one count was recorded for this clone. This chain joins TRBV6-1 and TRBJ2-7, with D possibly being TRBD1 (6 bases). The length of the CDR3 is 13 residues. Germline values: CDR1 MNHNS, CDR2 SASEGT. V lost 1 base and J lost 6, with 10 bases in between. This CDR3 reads CASSEGWGLEQYF. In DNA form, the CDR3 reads TGTGCCAGCAGTGAAGGGTGGGGGCTCGAGCAGTACTTC.

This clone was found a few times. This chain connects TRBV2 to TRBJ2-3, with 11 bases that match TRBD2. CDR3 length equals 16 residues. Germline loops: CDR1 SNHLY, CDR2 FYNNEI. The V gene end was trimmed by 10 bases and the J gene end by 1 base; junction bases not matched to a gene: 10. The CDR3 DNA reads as TGTGCCACCGGGACTAGCGGCCGCACCGGCACAGATACGCAGTATTTT. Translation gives CATGTSGRTGTDTQYF.

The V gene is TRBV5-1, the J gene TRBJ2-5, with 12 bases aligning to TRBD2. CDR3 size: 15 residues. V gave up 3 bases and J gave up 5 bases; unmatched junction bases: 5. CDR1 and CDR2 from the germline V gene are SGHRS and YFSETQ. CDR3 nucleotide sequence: TGCGCCAGCAGCTCGACTAGCGGGAGAAGGGAGACCCAGTACTTC. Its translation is CASSSTSGRRETQYF. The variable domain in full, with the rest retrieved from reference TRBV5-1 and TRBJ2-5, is KAGVTQTPRYLIKTRGQQVTLSCSPISGHRSVSWYQQTPGQGLQFLFEYFSETQRNKGNFPGRFSGRQFSNSRSEMNVSTLELGDSALYLCASSSTSGRRETQYFGPGTRLLVL.

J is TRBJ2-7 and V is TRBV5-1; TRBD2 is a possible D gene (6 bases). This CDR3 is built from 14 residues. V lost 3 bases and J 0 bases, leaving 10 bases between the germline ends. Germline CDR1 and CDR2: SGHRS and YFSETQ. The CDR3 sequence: CASSSMEGSYEQYF. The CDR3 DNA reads TGCGCCAGCAGCTCGATGGAGGGCTCCTACGAGCAGTACTTC.

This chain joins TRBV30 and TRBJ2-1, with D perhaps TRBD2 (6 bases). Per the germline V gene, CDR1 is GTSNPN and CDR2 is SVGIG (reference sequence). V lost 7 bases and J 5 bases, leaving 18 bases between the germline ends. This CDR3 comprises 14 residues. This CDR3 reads CALGRRGSHNEQFF. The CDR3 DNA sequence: TGTGCCTTGGGGAGACGGGGGAGTCACAATGAGCAGTTCTTC. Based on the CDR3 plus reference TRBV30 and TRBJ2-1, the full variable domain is SQTIHQWPATLVQPVGSPLSLECTVEGTSNPNLYWYRQAAGRGLQLLFYSVGIGQISSEVPQNLSASRPQDRQFILSSKKLLLSDSGFYLCALGRRGSHNEQFFGPGTRLTVL.

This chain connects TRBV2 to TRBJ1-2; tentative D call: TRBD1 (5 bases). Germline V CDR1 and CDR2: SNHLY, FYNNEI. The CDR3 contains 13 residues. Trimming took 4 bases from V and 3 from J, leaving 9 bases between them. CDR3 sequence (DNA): TGTGCCAGCAGTGTTGGCAGGGACTATGGCTACACCTTC. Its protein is CASSVGRDYGYTF.

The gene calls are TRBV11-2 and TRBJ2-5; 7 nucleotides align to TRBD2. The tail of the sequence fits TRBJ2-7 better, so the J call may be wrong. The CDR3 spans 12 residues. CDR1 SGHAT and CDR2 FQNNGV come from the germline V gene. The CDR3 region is CASGRDVGEQYF. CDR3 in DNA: TGTGCCAGCGGGAGGGATGTGGGCGAGCAGTACTTC.

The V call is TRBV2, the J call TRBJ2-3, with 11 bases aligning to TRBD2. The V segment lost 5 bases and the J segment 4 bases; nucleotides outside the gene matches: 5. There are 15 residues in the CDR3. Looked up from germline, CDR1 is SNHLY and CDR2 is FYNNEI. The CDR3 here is CASSTTSGSADTQYF. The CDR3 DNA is TGTGCCAGCAGTACTACTAGCGGGAGTGCAGATACGCAGTATTTT. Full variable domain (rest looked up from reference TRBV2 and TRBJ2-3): EPEVTQTPSHQVTQMGQEVILRCVPISNHLYFYWYRQILGQKVEFLVSFYNNEISEKSEIFDDQFSVERPDGSNFTLKIRSTKLEDSAMYFCASSTTSGSADTQYFGPGTRLTVL.